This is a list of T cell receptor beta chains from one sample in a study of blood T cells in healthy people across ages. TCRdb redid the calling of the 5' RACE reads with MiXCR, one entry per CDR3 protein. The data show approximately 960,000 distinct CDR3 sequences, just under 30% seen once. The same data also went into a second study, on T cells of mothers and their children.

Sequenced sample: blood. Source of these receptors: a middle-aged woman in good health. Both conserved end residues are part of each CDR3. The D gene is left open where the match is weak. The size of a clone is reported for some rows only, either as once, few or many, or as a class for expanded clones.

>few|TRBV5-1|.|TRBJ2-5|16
CASSLDGRPEQETQYF
TGCGCCAGCAGCCTAGATGGGCGGCCGGAGCAAGAGACCCAGTACTTC
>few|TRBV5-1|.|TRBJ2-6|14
CASRAISGANVLTF
TGCGCCAGCAGAGCGATCTCTGGGGCCAACGTCCTGACTTTC
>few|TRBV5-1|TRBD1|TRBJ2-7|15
CASSLVGQGAGEQYF
TGCGCCAGCAGCTTGGTGGGACAGGGGGCTGGGGAGCAGTACTTC
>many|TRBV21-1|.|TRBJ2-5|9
CASSSQLYF
TGTGCCAGCAGCTCCCAGTTGTACTTC
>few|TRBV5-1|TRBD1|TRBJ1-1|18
CASTGQGAGVLGNTEAFF
TGCGCCAGCACGGGACAGGGGGCGGGGGTCCTAGGGAACACTGAAGCTTTCTTT
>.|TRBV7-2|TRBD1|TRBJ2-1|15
CASSPRTGYGNEQFF
TGTGCCAGCAGCCCACGGACAGGATACGGGAATGAGCAGTTCTTC
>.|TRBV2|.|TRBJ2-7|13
CASSESAAYEQYF
TGTGCCAGCAGTGAGAGCGCTGCCTACGAGCAGTACTTC
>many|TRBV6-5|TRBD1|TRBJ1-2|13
CASSYGQVYGYTF
TGTGCCAGCAGTTACGGACAGGTGTATGGCTACACCTTC
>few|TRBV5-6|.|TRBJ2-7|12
CASSSGTSEQYF
TGTGCCAGCAGCTCCGGGACATCCGAGCAGTACTTC
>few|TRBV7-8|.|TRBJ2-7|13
CASSLVAGGEQYF
TGTGCCAGCAGCTTAGTGGCAGGGGGGGAGCAGTACTTC
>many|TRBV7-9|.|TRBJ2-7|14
CASSSSLRGGEQYF
TGTGCCAGCAGCTCGTCACTCCGGGGAGGCGAGCAGTACTTC
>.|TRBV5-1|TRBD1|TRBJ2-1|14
CASSSLWTGNEQFF
TGCGCCAGCAGCTCGCTCTGGACAGGGAATGAGCAGTTCTTC
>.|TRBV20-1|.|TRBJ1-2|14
CSARRQTNWGGYTF
TGCAGTGCTAGGAGACAGACAAATTGGGGTGGCTACACCTTC
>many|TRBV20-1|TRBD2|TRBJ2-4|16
CSARLLAGLAKNIQYF
TGCAGTGCTAGGCTACTAGCGGGTTTAGCCAAAAACATTCAGTACTTC
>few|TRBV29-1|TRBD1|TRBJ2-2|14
CSVPTGSGTGELFF
TGCAGCGTGCCGACAGGGAGTGGCACCGGGGAGCTGTTTTTT
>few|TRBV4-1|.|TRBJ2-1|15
CASSQGRQVNNEQFF
TGCGCCAGCAGCCAAGGGCGGCAGGTTAACAATGAGCAGTTCTTC
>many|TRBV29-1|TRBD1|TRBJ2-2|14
CSHPTGENTGELFF
TGCAGCCACCCTACAGGGGAAAACACCGGGGAGCTGTTTTTT
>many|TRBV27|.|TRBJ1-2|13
CASSFKGDYGYTF
TGTGCCAGCAGTTTTAAAGGGGACTATGGCTACACCTTC
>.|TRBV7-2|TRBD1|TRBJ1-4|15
CASSPRQGSWEKLFF
TGTGCCAGCAGCCCTCGACAGGGCTCATGGGAAAAACTGTTTTTT
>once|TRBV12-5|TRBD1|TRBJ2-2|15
CASGPGQGNTGELLF
TGTGCTAGTGGTCCGGGACAGGGGAACACCGGGGAGCTGTTGTTT
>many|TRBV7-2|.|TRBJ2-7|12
CASSLTSREQYF
TGTGCCAGCAGTCTAACTTCCCGCGAGCAGTACTTC
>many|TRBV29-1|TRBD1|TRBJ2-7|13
CSVSGQGPYEQYF
TGCAGCGTTAGTGGACAGGGGCCCTACGAGCAGTACTTC
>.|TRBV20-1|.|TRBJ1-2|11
CSAIDRWGYTF
TGCAGTGCTATAGATCGTTGGGGCTACACCTTC
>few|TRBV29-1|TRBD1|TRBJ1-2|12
CSVWGQGYGYTF
TGCAGCGTGTGGGGACAGGGCTATGGCTACACCTTC
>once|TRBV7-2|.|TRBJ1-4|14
CASSFLRDGEKLFF
TGTGCCAGCAGCTTCCTCAGAGACGGTGAAAAACTGTTTTTT
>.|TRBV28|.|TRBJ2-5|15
CASSGGAQLQETQYF
TGTGCCAGCAGTGGGGGGGCCCAATTGCAAGAGACCCAGTACTTC
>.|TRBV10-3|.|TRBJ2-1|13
CATAGTAYNEQFF
TGTGCCACGGCCGGGACCGCCTACAATGAGCAGTTCTTC
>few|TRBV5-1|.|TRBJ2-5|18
CASSLGASGARGSETQYF
TGCGCCAGCAGCTTGGGAGCCTCGGGGGCTAGAGGATCAGAGACCCAGTACTTC
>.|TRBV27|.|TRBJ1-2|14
CASSLLGIGYGYTF
TGTGCCAGCAGTTTATTGGGGATCGGGTATGGCTACACCTTC
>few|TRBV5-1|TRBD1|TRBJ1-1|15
CASSLVAAGGTEAFF
TGCGCCAGCAGCTTAGTTGCGGCAGGGGGTACTGAAGCTTTCTTT
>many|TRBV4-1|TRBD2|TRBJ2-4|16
CASSHMGTSGSLIQYF
TGCGCCAGCAGCCATATGGGGACTAGCGGGAGTTTGATTCAGTACTTC
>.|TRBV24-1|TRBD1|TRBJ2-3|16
CATSDPRTGSTDTQYF
TGTGCCACCAGTGATCCTCGGACAGGAAGCACAGATACGCAGTATTTT
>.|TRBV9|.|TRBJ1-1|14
CASSVEGVVTEAFF
TGTGCCAGCAGCGTAGAGGGGGTAGTAACTGAAGCTTTCTTT
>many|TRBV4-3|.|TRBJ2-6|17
CASSQEGGHSGANVLTF
TGCGCCAGCAGCCAAGAAGGGGGGCACTCTGGGGCCAACGTCCTGACTTTC
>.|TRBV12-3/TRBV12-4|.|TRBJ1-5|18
CASSFPLGALKDNQPQHF
TGTGCCAGCAGTTTTCCTTTGGGGGCTCTCAAAGACAATCAGCCCCAGCATTTT
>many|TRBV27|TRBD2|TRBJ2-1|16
CASSLRATSGYNEQFF
TGTGCCAGCAGTTTAAGGGCTACTAGCGGCTACAATGAGCAGTTCTTC
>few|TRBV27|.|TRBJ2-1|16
CASSPLGGEKGNEQFF
TGTGCCAGCAGTCCCCTCGGAGGAGAGAAGGGTAATGAGCAGTTCTTC
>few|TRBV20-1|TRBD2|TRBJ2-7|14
CSARSGGGFYEQYF
TGCAGTGCTAGAAGCGGGGGAGGGTTCTACGAGCAGTACTTC
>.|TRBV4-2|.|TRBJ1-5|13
CASSEVGSSPQHF
TGTGCCAGCAGTGAAGTCGGCAGTTCGCCCCAGCATTTT
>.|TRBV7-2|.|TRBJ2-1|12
CASSPAQGTQFF
TGTGCCAGCAGCCCGGCTCAAGGGACCCAGTTCTTC
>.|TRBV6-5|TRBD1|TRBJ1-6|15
CASSFEGQGSTPLHF
TGTGCCAGCAGTTTCGAGGGACAGGGTTCGACACCCCTCCACTTT
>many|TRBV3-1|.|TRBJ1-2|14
CASSQDRAGYGYTF
TGTGCCAGCAGCCAAGATCGGGCAGGCTATGGCTACACCTTC
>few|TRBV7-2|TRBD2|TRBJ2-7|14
CASSALAGTYEQYF
TGTGCCAGCAGCGCCCTAGCGGGAACCTACGAGCAGTACTTC
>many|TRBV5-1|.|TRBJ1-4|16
CASSLGIRDTGEKLFF
TGCGCCAGCAGCTTGGGAATCCGGGACACTGGTGAAAAACTGTTTTTT
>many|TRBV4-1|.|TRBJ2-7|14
CASSQGTVTYEQYF
TGCGCCAGCAGCCAAGGGACAGTAACCTACGAGCAGTACTTC
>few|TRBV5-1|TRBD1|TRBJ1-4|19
CASSWGTRDRVGTNEKLFF
TGCGCCAGCAGCTGGGGTACCCGGGACAGGGTCGGAACTAATGAAAAACTGTTTTTT
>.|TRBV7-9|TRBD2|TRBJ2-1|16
CASSPPGTRPNNEQFF
TGTGCCAGCAGCCCCCCCGGGACTAGACCTAACAATGAGCAGTTCTTC
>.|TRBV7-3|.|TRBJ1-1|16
CASSRGTVGVRTEAFF
TGTGCCAGCAGCCGAGGGACGGTTGGGGTGAGGACTGAAGCTTTCTTT
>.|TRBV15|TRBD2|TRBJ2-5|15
CATSRAQRGSETRYF
TGTGCCACCAGCAGAGCCCAGCGGGGGTCAGAGACCCGGTACTTC